This paragraph reports one TCR beta chain. The specificity of this receptor is unknown. Per-base qualities were not stored, and no clone one base away is much larger. V gives up 10 bases and J gives up 3 bases, and the segment between their germline ends measures 18 bases. The CDR3 measures 14 amino acids from cysteine to phenylalanine. The DNA shown is the 42-base CDR3, in frame from base 1. From the germline V gene, CDR1 is MNHEY and CDR2 is SVGAGI. TCRbeta CDR3 regions were amplified from genomic DNA by means of the immunoSEQ Assay, a bias-controlled multiplex PCR. Per the source publication's procedure: The number of nucleated cells in each sample was estimated from the amplification of reference gene primers within the assay. To quantify the absolute abundance of each unique TCRbeta CDR3 rearrangement, sequence reads were collapsed and filtered. For each sample, productive Simpson clonality was calculated as the square root of Simpson's diversity index across productive rearrangements. Drawn from immuneACCESS, this table holds only the in-frame rearrangements with V and J called that TCRdb kept. Clones are partly lost; checked studies trace under half to an unresolved V gene and leave the rest unexplained. Clone size and V and J calls were adopted from that table, with D and trimming inferred from the DNA. A total of roughly 64,000 clones appear in this sample, 80% to 90% of them only once. The ten most abundant clones make up roughly 1.2% of the sample.

The record originates from a study of blood T cell repertoires in COVID-19 (dated by TCRdb to between 2020 and 2021). Study-level background: Collaborator samples came from the United States, Italy and Spain and covered acute and convalescent phases of COVID-19. The repertoires were released in a freely available public database intended as a resource for research on the immune response to SARS-CoV-2. The material from the prospective study consisted of cDNA or gDNA derived from T cells, B-cell-depleted T cells, or PBMCs. The samples were drawn from two sources: the first 160 participants of the ongoing ImmuneRACE study, and 1,200 or so subjects contributed by 6 global collaborators. Deeply sampled blood TCRbeta repertoires from subjects exposed to, actively infected with, or recovered from COVID-19 were included in the dataset. A de-identified subject ID, COVID-19 status, age in years and sex were almost always included in the sample metadata. Where HLA class I and class II types were available, the types were taken from metadata supplied by the sample provider, not from assay-based typing. Results and caveats for the whole study, not just this receptor: Clinical and demographic metadata were provided uncurated, with the amount varying by source and participant.

Whole blood was collected in K2EDTA tubes by collaborating institutions according to the institutions' own protocols. Collaborator samples were shipped for TCRbeta analysis as frozen whole blood, isolated PBMCs, or DNA extracted from either sample type. The V and J genes are TRBV6-5 and TRBJ1-2, and possibly TRBD1, on 5 matching bases. The sequenced material came from peripheral blood. The TCR was taken from a man aged 35 to 55 with acute or convalescent COVID-19. The bases are TGTGCCACCAAGCTTGGAGGAGGGGACTATGGCTACACCTTC. Its coded protein is CATKLGGGDYGYTF.